This note documents a single T cell receptor (beta chain) sequence. No antigen is known for it. The data were obtained in a study of a mutant IDH1 vaccine in newly diagnosed glioma. TCRdb's copy holds only in-frame clones and misses some; the assay was immunoSEQ multiplex PCR. The sample records approximately 39,000 clones, 81% being singletons. CDR1 and CDR2 from the germline V gene are SGHDN and FVKESK. This CDR3 region has 16 residues. With 1 base removed from V and 1 base from J, the gap between germline ends came to 10 bases. As for time point: week 5, during vaccination. Every single dose of the vaccine, 300 ug of mutant IDH1 20-mer peptide, came with topical imiquimod.

The receptor comes from a man aged 45-65 years with glioma. This specimen consisted of PBMCs, obtained from a glioma patient whose treatment included an IDH1 peptide vaccine. This rearrangement joins TRBV14 to TRBJ2-2, with D unclear. The CDR3 region is CASSQGPPVNTGELFF. The CDR3 nucleotides are TGTGCCAGCAGCCAAGGACCTCCCGTGAACACCGGGGAGCTGTTTTTT.